This T cell receptor beta chain was sequenced for a study of post-analysis software for immune sequencing data. Study as a whole: Several disease courses (relapsing-remitting, secondary progressive and progressive-relapsing) of multiple sclerosis were included. General study results and limits: Normalized Chao1 diversity was significantly lower in multiple sclerosis patients than in controls. Among 5 or 6 TRBV segments more frequent in patients than controls were TRBV5-6, TRBV5-1 and TRBV20-1. Strong co-clustering by F measure was evident for samples that had been prepared in the same batch.

Worth noting for this clonotype: Its antigen is not known.

TCR beta libraries were prepared from cDNA with unique molecular identifiers. From around 1 to 10 million T cells, roughly 540,000 cDNA molecules were obtained. TCRdb called the PCR reads again in MiXCR, with one record for every CDR3 protein. The sample lists 750,000 to 950,000 distinct CDR3 sequences; 46% were seen once. Trimming took 1 base from V and 5 from J; bases not matched to a gene: 7. This CDR3 is 15 amino acids long. Germline CDR1 is SGHVS and CDR2 is FQNEAQ. Sequenced sample: blood. The receptor was isolated from a girl aged 10-17 years with multiple sclerosis. The rearrangement uses TRBV7-8 and TRBJ1-1, with TRBD1 matching 7 bases. CDR3 sequence (DNA): TGTGCCAGCAGCTTAGACCGGACAGGTCGGACTGAAGCTTTCTTT. It specifies CASSLDRTGRTEAFF.